This passage covers 15 T cell receptor beta chains from one sample sequenced in a study of cytomegalovirus exposure and HLA in healthy donors. The method was immunoSEQ multiplex PCR; TCRdb's version includes in-frame clones alone and lacks a portion of them. This table has about 73,000 clones, around 90% appearing once. The material sequenced was PBMCs. These receptors all come from a woman younger than 30 in good health and CMV-seropositive.

J is TRBJ2-1 and V is TRBV6-4; 10 bases agree with TRBD2. Per the germline V gene, CDR1 is MRHNA and CDR2 is SNTAGT. V lost 7 bases, J lost 10 bases, and 13 bases stayed unmatched. The CDR3 loop spans 15 amino acids. The CDR3 DNA is TGTGCCAGCAACCACCAAGCGGGGGGGCCACAAGAGCAGTTCTTC. The encoded protein is CASNHQAGGPQEQFF.

The chain carries TRBV28 and TRBJ1-2; 10 nucleotides align to TRBD1. The germline gives CDR1 MDHEN, CDR2 SYDVKM. There are 18 residues in the CDR3. Germline trimming cut 6 bases from V and 4 bases from J; bases unmatched to any gene: 17. This chain's CDR3 is CASRLKTGGIPFVYGYTF. Written as DNA, the CDR3 is TGTGCCAGCAGGCTAAAGACAGGGGGCATACCCTTCGTCTATGGCTACACCTTC.

This clone was seen more than once but under ten times. The rearrangement joins TRBV4-3 to TRBJ2-1; 8 nucleotides agree with TRBD2. The CDR3 loop spans 18 amino acids. The J segment lost 4 bases and the V segment lost 0 bases, leaving 11 bases of the junction unmatched. Germline V gives CDR1 LGHNA, CDR2 YSLEER. CDR3 coding DNA: TGCGCCAGCAGCCAAGATCCAGGTAGCGGGGCCTATTACAATGAGCAGTTCTTC. Translating gives CASSQDPGSGAYYNEQFF.

The chain uses TRBV6-5 and TRBJ2-7, with D perhaps matching TRBD2 (7 bases). The ends were cut back, 8 bases at V and 2 bases at J, with 13 bases in the middle. The CDR3 runs 13 residues. Germline loops: CDR1 MNHEY, CDR2 SVGAGI. The CDR3 region is CASRGGGTYEQYF. CDR3 DNA: TGTGCCAGCCGGGGAGGGGGAACCTACGAGCAGTACTTC.

The rearrangement joins TRBV19 to TRBJ2-7; 7 nucleotides line up with TRBD1. V dropped 8 bases and J dropped 0; count of bases not matched to a gene: 7. CDR1 and CDR2 from the germline V gene are LNHDA and SQIVND (reference sequence). This CDR3 is built from 14 residues. DNA of the CDR3: TGTGCCAGTGCGCGGACAGGAAGCTCCTACGAGCAGTACTTC. It codes for CASARTGSSYEQYF.

This chain uses TRBV19 with TRBJ2-7, with 7 bases lining up with TRBD2. CDR3 size: 15 residues. V was pared by 3 bases and J by 4 bases, with 9 bases of the junction left unmatched. Germline V gene sequence: CDR1 LNHDA, CDR2 SQIVND (reference sequence). CDR3 DNA: TGTGCCAGTAGTATCGGTGGGAGGGAGGCTTACGAGCAGTACTTC. Translated: CASSIGGREAYEQYF.

This CDR3 reads CASSPPTSLMNTEAFF. The CDR3, as DNA: TGTGCCAGCAGCCCACCAACGAGTTTAATGAACACTGAAGCTTTCTTT. The chain combines TRBV7-8 with TRBJ1-1; D gene ambiguous. Germline V gives CDR1 SGHVS, CDR2 FQNEAQ. The length of the CDR3 is 16 residues. Trimming left V 5 bases short and J 0 bases short, with 16 bases between.

The V call is TRBV9, the J call TRBJ1-5; the match to TRBD1 covers 11 bases. From germline, CDR1 is SGDLS and CDR2 YYNGEE. The CDR3 runs 17 residues. The trim removed 3 bases at V and 2 bases at J, leaving 7 bases unmatched. CDR3 in amino acids: CASSEWDRGAGNQPQHF. CDR3 nucleotide sequence: TGTGCCAGCAGCGAATGGGACAGGGGGGCGGGCAATCAGCCCCAGCATTTT.

DNA of the CDR3: TGTGCCAGCAACCCACAGACAGGGAGAGCCTCCTGGGGATCACCCCTCCACTTT. Amino acid sequence: CASNPQTGRASWGSPLHF. The rearrangement uses TRBV28 and TRBJ1-6; 7 bases are a match to TRBD1. J lost 10 bases, V lost 7 bases, and 22 bases had no gene match. This CDR3 has 18 amino acids. Germline V gives CDR1 MDHEN, CDR2 SYDVKM.

The chain carries TRBV19 and TRBJ1-5; D may be TRBD1 (6 bases). This CDR3 has 13 amino acids. V was shortened by 7 bases and J by 5 bases, with 12 bases between the two germline ends. The germline CDR1 and CDR2 sequences are LNHDA and SQIVND (reference sequence). The CDR3, as DNA: TGTGCCAGTACCCGGGGGGGCGATCAGCCCCAGCATTTT. This codes for CASTRGGDQPQHF.

This chain connects TRBV9 to TRBJ2-3; a possible D gene is TRBD2 (5 bases). The CDR3 loop spans 16 amino acids. Germline loops: CDR1 SGDLS, CDR2 YYNGEE. V lost 4 bases to trimming and J lost 3 bases, with 18 bases between them. The CDR3 protein is CASSPFEGRNTDTQYF. The CDR3 nucleotides are TGTGCCAGCAGCCCTTTCGAGGGAAGGAATACAGATACGCAGTATTTT. The entire variable domain, with the rest obtained from reference TRBV9 and TRBJ2-3, is as follows: DSGVTQTPKHLITATGQRVTLRCSPRSGDLSVYWYQQSLDQGLQFLIQYYNGEERAKGNILERFSAQQFPDLHSELNLSSLELGDSALYFCASSPFEGRNTDTQYFGPGTRLTVL.

The rearrangement joins TRBV2 to TRBJ1-1, with D maybe TRBD1 (5 bases). Germline assignment: CDR1 SNHLY and CDR2 FYNNEI. This CDR3 has 14 amino acids. The V and J ends lost 6 bases and 0 bases respectively, with 11 bases between them. The CDR3 region is CASRRTPMNTEAFF. In nucleotides, the CDR3 is TGTGCCAGCAGGCGGACACCTATGAACACTGAAGCTTTCTTT.

The CDR3 region has the DNA TGTGCCAGCACCAAGACAGGAGGTGCCGTGGATACGCAGTATTTT. Protein product: CASTKTGGAVDTQYF. This chain joins TRBV7-8 and TRBJ2-3; TRBD1 is a possible D gene (6 bases). Germline loops: CDR1 SGHVS, CDR2 FQNEAQ. Trimming removed 7 bases from V and 6 bases from J, with 20 bases in between. CDR3 size: 15 residues. Full variable domain (outside the CDR3, taken from reference TRBV7-8 and TRBJ2-3): GAGVSQSPRYKVAKRGQDVALRCDPISGHVSLFWYQQALGQGPEFLTYFQNEAQLDKSGLPSDRFFAERPEGSVSTLKIQRTQQEDSAVYLCASTKTGGAVDTQYFGPGTRLTVL.

The CDR3 is CASIGTGNSYEQYF. CDR3 nucleotides: TGTGCCAGCATTGGGACAGGGAACTCCTACGAGCAGTACTTC. The chain carries TRBV25-1 and TRBJ2-7; 9 bases align to TRBD1. V shed 7 bases, J shed 0 bases, and the junction held 4 bases outside the gene matches. This CDR3 spans 14 amino acids. Germline assignment: CDR1 MGHDK and CDR2 SYGVNS.

This clone was picked up one time. The V call is TRBV2, the J call TRBJ2-1, with a weak D call TRBD2 (5 bases). V was trimmed by 8 bases and J by 4 bases, leaving 15 bases between them. Germline V gene sequence: CDR1 SNHLY, CDR2 FYNNEI. This CDR3 is built from 14 residues. The CDR3 DNA reads TGTGCCAGCGAGGGTACTAAGGTGTACAATGAGCAGTTCTTC. This sequence encodes CASEGTKVYNEQFF.